These 23 T cell receptor beta chains originate from one sample sequenced in a study of T cell clonotyping in hematopoietic cell transplantation. Measured with immunoSEQ multiplex PCR; TCRdb has only the in-frame clones, and not every one. Among roughly 44,000 clones listed, nearly 97% were seen once. Sequencing input: peripheral blood mononuclear cells. The receptors were sampled from a man aged 30-40 years in good health. Some clones in this sample may be carry-over from other donors' samples.

J is TRBJ2-3 and V is TRBV19; D ambiguous. The ends were cut back, 6 bases at V and 1 base at J, with 8 bases in the middle. The CDR3 loop spans 13 amino acids. CDR1 LNHDA and CDR2 SQIVND come from the germline V gene (reference sequence). The CDR3 DNA reads TGTGCCAGTAGCCCGACACGCACAGATACGCAGTATTTT. It yields the protein CASSPTRTDTQYF.

CDR3 bases: TGCGCCAGCAGCCAAGGTTCGGGACAGGCCCTCGAGGCTTTCTTT. Encoded protein: CASSQGSGQALEAFF. The chain employs TRBV4-1 and TRBJ1-1; 8 bases map to TRBD1. The germline V gene encodes CDR1 MGHRA and CDR2 YSYEKL. The CDR3 is made up of 15 amino acids. V shed 1 base, J shed 11 bases, and the junction held 12 bases outside the gene matches.

This clone has just one count. This chain connects TRBV11-3 to TRBJ2-3; 8 nucleotides align to TRBD1. V lost 5 bases, J lost 1 base, and 11 bases stayed unmatched. CDR1 SGHNT and CDR2 YENEEA come from the germline V gene. The CDR3 contains 17 residues. CDR3 sequence: CASSPNLPGQGTDTQYF. The CDR3 nucleotides are TGTGCCAGCAGCCCAAACCTACCGGGACAGGGCACAGATACGCAGTATTTT.

Written as DNA, the CDR3 is TGTGCCAGCAGCCCAGGCGGGGGGGCCCTAGAGACCCAGTACTTC. This gives the protein CASSPGGGALETQYF. The chain links TRBV5-4 to TRBJ2-5; 9 positions agree with TRBD2. Germline V lookup: CDR1 SGHNT, CDR2 YYREEE (reference sequence). The CDR3 runs to 15 residues. J was trimmed by 4 bases and V by 4 bases; bases with no gene match: 8.

This clone has only one observation. The genes are TRBV15 and TRBJ2-2, with 7 bases aligning to TRBD1. V shed 3 bases, J shed 7 bases, and the junction held 8 bases outside the gene matches. The CDR3 is 15 amino acids. CDR1 is LNHNV and CDR2 is YYDKDF in the germline V gene (reference sequence). The CDR3 loop is CATSSPTGKFGELFF. The CDR3 DNA reads as TGTGCCACCAGCAGTCCGACAGGGAAGTTCGGGGAGCTGTTTTTT.

The genes are TRBV2 and TRBJ1-1; D is unclear. Trimming shortened V by 4 bases and J by 7 bases, and 19 bases separated the two germline ends. The CDR3 covers 15 residues. CDR1 is SNHLY, CDR2 FYNNEI, per germline. The CDR3 DNA reads TGTGCCAGCAGTGTAGTAGACCAAAGAAGTGGTGAAGCTTTCTTT. The encoded protein is CASSVVDQRSGEAFF.

The chain has TRBV7-3 and TRBJ1-1; no reliable D call. CDR1 and CDR2 from the germline V gene are SGHTA and FQGTGA. CDR3 length: 14 amino acids. Between the trimmed V and J ends, which lost 5 bases and 7 bases, there was a span of 17 bases. The CDR3 DNA reads TGTGCCAGCAGCCGCGAGGGCAGGCAAGATGAAGCTTTCTTT. Protein sequence: CASSREGRQDEAFF.

The genes are TRBV19 and TRBJ1-6; 8 bases map to TRBD1. The V and J ends lost 5 bases and 10 bases, in that order; junction bases with no gene match: 13. Germline V gives CDR1 LNHDA, CDR2 SQIVND (reference sequence). This CDR3 has 16 residues. The DNA for the CDR3 is TGTGCCAGTAGTCCAGAAGGGGGGACAGGAAGATCACCCCTCCACTTT. It encodes CASSPEGGTGRSPLHF.

This chain joins TRBV7-6 and TRBJ1-5, with TRBD1 as a possible D gene (5 bases). Germline V gene sequence: CDR1 SGHVS, CDR2 FNYEAQ. This CDR3 is built from 14 residues. Between the trimmed V and J ends, which lost 3 bases and 9 bases, there was a span of 15 bases. This chain's CDR3 is CASSFGGPGGPQHF. DNA of the CDR3: TGTGCCAGCAGCTTTGGAGGGCCGGGGGGGCCCCAGCATTTT.

The V gene is TRBV27, the J gene TRBJ1-2; TRBD1 matches at 7 bases. The V gene end was trimmed by 5 bases and the J gene end by 2 bases; junction bases not matched to a gene: 2. This CDR3 spans 13 amino acids. Germline lookup yields CDR1 MNHEY and CDR2 SMNVEV (reference sequence). CDR3 sequence (DNA): TGTGCCAGCAGTACGACAGGGAACTATGGCTACACCTTC. This codes for CASSTTGNYGYTF.

The V and J genes are TRBV18 and TRBJ1-2, with a possible D match to TRBD1 (5 bases). Trimming left V 4 bases short and J 5 bases short, with 11 bases between. The CDR3 runs to 13 residues. The V gene's germline CDR1 is KGHSH and CDR2 LQKENI. Here the CDR3 DNA reads TGTGCCAGCTCACAGGGGCAAGATTATGGCTACACCTTC. Protein sequence: CASSQGQDYGYTF.

This chain joins TRBV7-8 and TRBJ2-2; D gene unclear. The CDR3 contains 13 residues. From germline, CDR1 is SGHVS and CDR2 FQNEAQ. The V end lost 1 base, the J end lost 5 bases, and 5 bases lay between the germline ends. For the CDR3, the DNA is TGTGCCAGCAGCTTAGATAGGACCGGGGAGCTGTTTTTT. Its translation is CASSLDRTGELFF.

The CDR3 DNA follows: TGTGCCAGCAGCTTAAACCGTCGAGCCGGGGAGCTGTTTTTT. This encodes CASSLNRRAGELFF. The V gene is TRBV7-2, the J gene TRBJ2-2; D gene ambiguous. The V gene lost 2 bases and the J gene lost 6 bases, with 10 bases spanning the gap. This CDR3 is 14 amino acids long. Germline V gene lookup returns CDR1 SGHTA and CDR2 FQGNSA.

The chain employs TRBV4-1 and TRBJ2-3, with D perhaps TRBD1 (5 bases). Germline V CDR1 and CDR2: MGHRA, YSYEKL. V was cut by 5 bases and J by 9 bases, with 12 bases left in between. This CDR3 region has 12 residues. CDR3 sequence (DNA): TGCGCCAGCAGCATGGGCAGGGAAACGCAGTATTTT. Translating gives CASSMGRETQYF.

This clone was counted between two and nine times. The chain couples TRBV4-1 to TRBJ1-1, with D tentatively TRBD1 (6 bases). Trimming shortened V by 1 base and J by 2 bases, and 14 bases separated the two germline ends. This CDR3 comprises 16 residues. Germline CDR1 is MGHRA and CDR2 is YSYEKL. CDR3 region: CASSQASRTVNTEAFF. In DNA form, the CDR3 reads TGCGCCAGCAGCCAAGCGAGCCGGACAGTTAACACTGAAGCTTTCTTT.

The chain links TRBV5-1 to TRBJ2-2, with unresolved D. Germline lookup yields CDR1 SGHRS and CDR2 YFSETQ. Trimming shortened V by 5 bases and J by 3 bases, and 11 bases separated the two germline ends. The CDR3 length is 14 residues. CDR3 bases: TGCGCCAGCAGGCCCGGTTCCGACACCGGGGAGCTGTTTTTT. Residues: CASRPGSDTGELFF.

The chain combines TRBV5-1 with TRBJ2-7; 14 nucleotides match TRBD2. Looked up from germline, CDR1 is SGHRS and CDR2 is YFSETQ. V was clipped by 2 bases and J by 3 bases; unmatched bases: 1. The CDR3 is 15 residues long. The CDR3 loop is CASSLGTSGSYEQYF. CDR3 DNA: TGCGCCAGCAGCTTAGGGACTAGCGGGAGCTACGAGCAGTACTTC.

The chain joins TRBV6-6 to TRBJ2-7, with 7 bases matching TRBD1. CDR1 is MNHNY, CDR2 SVGAGI, per germline (reference sequence). The J segment lost 2 bases and the V segment lost 5 bases, leaving 6 bases of the junction unmatched. The CDR3 is made up of 14 amino acids. CDR3 region: CASSPGTATYEQYF. The CDR3 coding sequence is TGTGCCAGCAGTCCGGGGACAGCCACCTACGAGCAGTACTTC.

V is TRBV6-5 and J is TRBJ1-1, with D possibly TRBD1 on 5 matching bases. This CDR3 contains 14 residues. The V and J ends lost 7 bases and 4 bases respectively, with 16 bases between them. Germline V lookup: CDR1 MNHEY, CDR2 SVGAGI. Here the CDR3 DNA reads TGTGCCAGCACGCCCAGGGCGTACTCCACTGAAGCTTTCTTT. It translates to CASTPRAYSTEAFF.

The chain has TRBV18 and TRBJ2-7; D remains unclear. V was shortened by 2 bases and J by 5 bases, with 7 bases between the two germline ends. The CDR3 extends over 12 amino acids. CDR1 is KGHSH, CDR2 LQKENI, per germline. CDR3 DNA: TGTGCCAGCTCACCAGGGTTCCACGAGCAGTACTTC. This sequence encodes CASSPGFHEQYF. Full variable domain (missing parts from reference TRBV18 and TRBJ2-7): NAGVMQNPRHLVRRRGQEARLRCSPMKGHSHVYWYRQLPEEGLKFMVYLQKENIIDESGMPKERFSAEFPKEGPSILRIQQVVRGDSAAYFCASSPGFHEQYFGPGTRLTVT.

This chain uses TRBV7-6 with TRBJ2-7, with D perhaps TRBD2 (6 bases). The length of the CDR3 is 15 residues. Germline-derived CDR1 and CDR2 are SGHVS and FNYEAQ. Trimming took off 5 bases at V and 3 bases at J, with 17 bases between the two ends. The CDR3 sequence: CASSQTRLGNYEQYF. The CDR3 nucleotides are TGTGCCAGCAGCCAGACCCGACTAGGGAACTACGAGCAGTACTTC. The full variable domain, rest sourced from reference TRBV7-6 and TRBJ2-7, is GAGVSQSPRYKVTKRGQDVALRCDPISGHVSLYWYRQALGQGPEFLTYFNYEAQQDKSGLPNDRFSAERPEGSISTLTIQRTEQRDSAMYRCASSQTRLGNYEQYFGPGTRLTVT.

The chain recombines TRBV19 with TRBJ2-2; the match to TRBD1 covers 10 bases. The trim removed 7 bases at V and 6 bases at J, leaving 11 bases unmatched. The germline CDR1 and CDR2 sequences are LNHDA and SQIVND (reference sequence). CDR3 length: 16 residues. CDR3 sequence (DNA): TGTGCCAGTACTACTCCGGGACAGGGGCTCTCCGGGGAGCTGTTTTTT. It codes for CASTTPGQGLSGELFF.

The genes are TRBV4-3 and TRBJ2-7, with D maybe TRBD1 (6 bases). V dropped 2 bases and J dropped 3 bases, with 14 bases sitting between them. Germline loops: CDR1 LGHNA, CDR2 YSLEER. This CDR3 has 15 residues. The CDR3 coding sequence is TGCGCCAGCAGCCAACGAAGGACAGCCGACTACGAGCAGTACTTC. Its translation is CASSQRRTADYEQYF.